This passage covers 12 T cell receptor beta chains from one sample sequenced in a study of CD8+ T cells in alopecia areata (dated by TCRdb to 2016 to 2019). The time point label of this sample denotes: baseline before oral tofacitinib. The protocol used for the library was the immunoSEQ multiplex PCR assay. RNA was extracted from all samples and reverse transcribed into cDNA, which served as template for TCR sequencing. The immuneACCESS repertoire file appears here via TCRdb, limited to in-frame rearrangements. These files lack a portion of the clones; in checked studies, under half of the deficit traces to unresolved V genes, and the cause of the others is not known. The table for this sample lists some 170,000 clones; around 50% of them were counted only once. The biggest ten clones account for roughly 14% of the sample. Sequenced here: CD4+ T cells sorted from blood, sampled at week 0. The receptors come from a human donor with alopecia areata.

This clone turned up a few times. This chain uses TRBV6-5 with TRBJ2-5; D is perhaps TRBD1 (5 bases). The V end was cut by 4 bases, the J end by 7 bases, with 13 bases between. The CDR3 totals 13 residues. The germline gives CDR1 MNHEY, CDR2 SVGAGI. CDR3 in DNA: TGTGCCAGCAGTTGGTCCCCCAGGGCGACCCAGTACTTC. The encoded protein is CASSWSPRATQYF.

The chain has TRBV6-1 and TRBJ1-4; a weak D match, TRBD1 (5 bases). V lost 6 bases, J lost 0 bases, and 8 bases lay in between. The CDR3 is 14 residues long. From germline, CDR1 is MNHNS and CDR2 SASEGT. The CDR3 DNA follows: TGTGCCAGCAGACCGACAGCAACTAATGAAAAACTGTTTTTT. Translated: CASRPTATNEKLFF.

This chain links TRBV27 with TRBJ1-2; the D gene is possibly TRBD1 (6 bases). The CDR3 covers 13 residues. Germline-derived CDR1 and CDR2 are MNHEY and SMNVEV (reference sequence). V shed 4 bases and J shed 8 bases, with 14 bases lying between them. CDR3 in amino acids: CASSSNRAFGYTF. The DNA for the CDR3 is TGTGCCAGCAGTTCGAACAGGGCGTTCGGCTACACCTTC.

This clone was detected only a few times. The V and J genes are TRBV13 and TRBJ2-3, with 9 bases lining up with TRBD2. The germline V gene encodes CDR1 PRHDT and CDR2 FYEKMQ (reference sequence). The CDR3 contains 15 residues. The J segment lost 3 bases and the V segment lost 5 bases, leaving 6 bases of the junction unmatched. As DNA, the CDR3 is TGTGCCAGCAGCAGACGGACTAGCGTTACAGATACGCAGTATTTT. Amino acid sequence: CASSRRTSVTDTQYF.

J is TRBJ2-7 and V is TRBV5-1; 9 positions match TRBD2. J gave up 1 base and V 4 bases, and 3 bases lay outside the gene matches. CDR3 size: 14 residues. CDR1 is SGHRS and CDR2 is YFSETQ in the germline V gene. CDR3 sequence (DNA): TGCGCCAGCAGCCCTAGCGGGGCATCCTACGAGCAGTACTTC. This gives the protein CASSPSGASYEQYF.

The chain couples TRBV29-1 to TRBJ2-2, with D perhaps given as TRBD1 or TRBD2 (6 bases each). This CDR3 has 14 residues. The germline V gene has CDR1 SQVTM and CDR2 ANQGSEA. The ends were cut back, 7 bases at V and 2 bases at J, with 14 bases in the middle. The CDR3 DNA sequence: TGCAGCGCTCAAAAGGGGGGTAACACCGGGGAGCTGTTTTTT. Its translation: CSAQKGGNTGELFF.

The chain links TRBV14 to TRBJ2-1; D remains ambiguous. V gave up 1 base and J gave up 15 bases, with 10 bases separating them. Germline V gene sequence: CDR1 SGHDN, CDR2 FVKESK. CDR3 size: 11 residues. CDR3 amino acids: CASSQGSPAFF. Here the CDR3 DNA reads TGTGCCAGCAGCCAAGGCAGCCCGGCGTTCTTC.

V gene TRBV2 combines with J gene TRBJ1-5; perhaps TRBD1 as D (6 bases). The CDR3 runs 14 residues. Between the trimmed V and J ends, which lost 7 bases and 7 bases, there was a span of 17 bases. Germline V gives CDR1 SNHLY, CDR2 FYNNEI. The CDR3 DNA is TGTGCCAGCAAAACAGGGCCGGGTCTCCAGCCCCAGCATTTT. Translation: CASKTGPGLQPQHF. The full variable domain, with the rest looked up from reference TRBV2 and TRBJ1-5, is EPEVTQTPSHQVTQMGQEVILRCVPISNHLYFYWYRQILGQKVEFLVSFYNNEISEKSEIFDDQFSVERPDGSNFTLKIRSTKLEDSAMYFCASKTGPGLQPQHFGDGTRLSIL.

The rearrangement uses TRBV19 and TRBJ1-6; D might be TRBD1 (5 bases). Germline values: CDR1 LNHDA, CDR2 SQIVND (reference sequence). Between the trimmed V and J ends, which lost 5 bases and 7 bases, there was a span of 15 bases. The CDR3 contains 15 residues. CDR3 residues: CASSSSGRTNSPLHF. The CDR3 coding sequence is TGTGCCAGTAGTTCCTCAGGGCGGACAAATTCACCCCTCCACTTT.

V is TRBV30 and J is TRBJ2-3; D is unclear. The germline V gene has CDR1 GTSNPN and CDR2 SVGIG (reference sequence). This CDR3 has 12 amino acids. V lost 7 bases, J lost 0 bases, and 8 bases lay in between. The CDR3 DNA reads as TGTGCCTCCTTGGACAGCACAGATACGCAGTATTTT. This translates into CASLDSTDTQYF.

V and J are TRBV30 and TRBJ1-1; TRBD1 agrees at 7 bases. This CDR3 comprises 17 residues. With V trimmed by 0 bases and J by 1 base, 11 bases remained unmatched. Germline-derived CDR1 and CDR2 are GTSNPN and SVGIG (reference sequence). CDR3 sequence (DNA): TGTGCCTGGAGTGTCCTAGGTACGGGACAGCAGAACACTGAAGCTTTCTTT. It encodes CAWSVLGTGQQNTEAFF. Combining the CDR3 with reference TRBV30 and TRBJ1-1 gives the whole variable domain SQTIHQWPATLVQPVGSPLSLECTVEGTSNPNLYWYRQAAGRGLQLLFYSVGIGQISSEVPQNLSASRPQDRQFILSSKKLLLSDSGFYLCAWSVLGTGQQNTEAFFGQGTRLTVV.

This clone was detected only a few times. The genes are TRBV19 and TRBJ2-1; 8 bases agree with TRBD2. The CDR3 is 16 amino acids. With V trimmed by 5 bases and J by 6 bases, 12 bases remained unmatched. Germline CDR1 reads LNHDA; CDR2 reads SQIVND (reference sequence). Here the CDR3 DNA reads TGTGCCAGTAGTCCTTCTAGGACTAGCTGGTTCAATGAGCAGTTCTTC. Its protein is CASSPSRTSWFNEQFF.